A single sample gave rise to the 2 T cell receptor beta chains below, sequenced in a study of T cells after somatic rescue of genetic block. Profiling relied on immunoSEQ multiplex PCR, and the TCRdb table lists in-frame clones only, not all of them. The sample has around 14,000 clones, 70% to 85% seen once. Sequenced input: peripheral blood mononuclear cells (PBMCs). Receptors were obtained from a boy between 10 and 17 years old.

V is TRBV27 and J is TRBJ2-1; 7 bases agree with TRBD1. This CDR3 region has 14 residues. Looked up from germline, CDR1 is MNHEY and CDR2 is SMNVEV (reference sequence). Unmatched junction bases numbered 5, after V lost 3 bases and J lost 6 bases. The CDR3 nucleotides are TGTGCCAGCAGTTTTAGGGGGCGCGTCAATGAGCAGTTCTTC. Translating it yields CASSFRGRVNEQFF.

CDR3 coding DNA: TGTGCCAGCAGTGGACGAGGGACAATCGAGCAGTACTTC. It is translated as CASSGRGTIEQYF. V gene TRBV2 combines with J gene TRBJ2-7; a possible D gene is TRBD1 (6 bases). The CDR3 runs 13 residues. The V end was cut by 4 bases, the J end by 6 bases, with 13 bases between. Germline CDR1 is SNHLY and CDR2 is FYNNEI.